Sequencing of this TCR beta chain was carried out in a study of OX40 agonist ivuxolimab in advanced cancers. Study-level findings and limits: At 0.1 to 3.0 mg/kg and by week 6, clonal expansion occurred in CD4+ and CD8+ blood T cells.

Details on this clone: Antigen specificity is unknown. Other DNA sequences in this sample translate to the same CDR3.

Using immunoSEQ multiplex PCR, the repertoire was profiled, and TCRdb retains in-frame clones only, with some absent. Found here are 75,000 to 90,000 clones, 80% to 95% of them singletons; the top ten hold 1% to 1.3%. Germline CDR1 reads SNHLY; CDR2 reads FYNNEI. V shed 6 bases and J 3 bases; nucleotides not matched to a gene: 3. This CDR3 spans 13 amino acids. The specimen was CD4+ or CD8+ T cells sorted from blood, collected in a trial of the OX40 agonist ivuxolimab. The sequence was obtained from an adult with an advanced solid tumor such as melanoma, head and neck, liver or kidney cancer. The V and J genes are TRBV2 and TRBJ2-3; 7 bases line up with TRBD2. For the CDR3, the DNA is TGTGCCAGCAGAAACGGGGGGACAGATACGCAGTATTTT. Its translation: CASRNGGTDTQYF.